Detailed here is one T cell receptor beta chain. The specificity of this receptor is unknown. Per-nucleotide qualities are absent, and no much larger clonotype sits a single base away. The library came from the immunoSEQ multiplex PCR assay. The original methods were these. To diagnose cytomegalovirus status from the catalog of TCR beta chain sequences, a statistical classification framework was built. TCRdb limited this immuneACCESS table to in-frame rearrangements with V and J called. A share of clones is missing; checked studies link under half to unresolved V genes, and the rest is unexplained. Clone size and the V and J calls come from that table; the DNA yielded D and trimming. For this sample there are around 95,000 clones; 85% appear just once. The top ten constitute approximately 20% of the sample. V and J are truncated by 1 base and 5 bases respectively, leaving an intervening sequence of 14 bases. CDR1 is given as SGHDN and CDR2 as FVKESK, both from the germline V gene. Counted from cysteine to phenylalanine, this CDR3 has 15 amino acids. The DNA shown is the 45-base CDR3, in frame from base 1.

The data originate from a study of cytomegalovirus exposure and HLA in healthy donors (dated by TCRdb to between 2016 and 2019). Background on the whole study: According to a later analysis, the roughly 120 validation repertoires were produced on the same platform as the 700 or so repertoires of the first cohort. Along with the roughly 610-subject first cohort, a separate validation cohort of over 90 different subjects was used. The aim of the study was to test whether cataloging public T cell receptors could identify signatures of past pathogen exposure. To predict cytomegalovirus infection status, the study combined high-throughput TCR immunosequencing, statistical association of individual TCRs with disease status, and machine learning.

The donors were included in the validation cohort of 120 subjects, a group kept apart from the approximately 690-subject first cohort. The investigation overall reported the following: The classifier was reported to diagnose cytomegalovirus status with high specificity and sensitivity in both the original and validation cohorts. It was suggested by the authors that the approach could potentially be generalized to other disease states and immunological phenotypes. Across donors, most TCR sequences were observed very rarely, whereas some public TCRs were present in many individuals. Of the cluster scores, approximately 95% were above 0 in a later analysis, which found that TCRs clustered in the first cohort also tended to co-occur in the roughly 130 validation repertoires. A later analysis lacked HLA typing for the validation cohort, so it scored co-occurrence in that cohort across all 120 repertoires. The study gave a list of roughly 150 TCR beta chains associated with cytomegalovirus. In vitro tests confirmed that a few of the cytomegalovirus-associated TCR beta chains recognize cytomegalovirus antigens.

This clonotype originated in a man aged 18 to 30 in good health and CMV-seropositive. The specimen sequenced was PBMCs. This chain is built from TRBV14 and TRBJ2-5, with the D gene too uncertain to name. CDR3 protein: CASSQGSGGWETQYF. The DNA sequence reads TGTGCCAGCAGCCAAGGGTCAGGTGGATGGGAGACCCAGTACTTC.